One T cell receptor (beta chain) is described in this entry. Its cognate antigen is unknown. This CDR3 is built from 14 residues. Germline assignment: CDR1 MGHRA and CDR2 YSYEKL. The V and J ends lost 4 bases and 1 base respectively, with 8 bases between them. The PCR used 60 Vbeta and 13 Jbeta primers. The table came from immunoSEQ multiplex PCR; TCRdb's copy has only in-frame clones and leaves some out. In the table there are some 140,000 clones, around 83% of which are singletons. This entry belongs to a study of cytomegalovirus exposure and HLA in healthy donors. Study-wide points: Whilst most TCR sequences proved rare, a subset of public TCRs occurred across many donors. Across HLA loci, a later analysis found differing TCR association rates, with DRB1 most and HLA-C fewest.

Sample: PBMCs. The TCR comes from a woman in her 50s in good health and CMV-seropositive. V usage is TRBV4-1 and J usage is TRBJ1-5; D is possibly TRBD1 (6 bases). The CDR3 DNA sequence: TGCGCCAGCAGCCGGCAGGGGAGCAATCAGCCCCAGCATTTT. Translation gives CASSRQGSNQPQHF.